These 3 T cell receptor beta chains came from one sample sequenced in a study of control samples from healthy donors and cancer patients. TCRdb's copy holds only in-frame clones and misses some; the assay was immunoSEQ multiplex PCR. The table lists roughly 160,000 clones, roughly 94% of them singletons. Sequenced input: PBMCs. These receptors were taken from a man aged 60 to 69 with colorectal cancer.

In this sample, this clone turned up once. V usage is TRBV5-8 and J usage is TRBJ2-2; D perhaps matches TRBD1 (6 bases). This CDR3 comprises 13 residues. Germline loops: CDR1 SGHTS, CDR2 YDEGEE. V was clipped by 5 bases and J by 8 bases, with 13 bases between them. CDR3 in DNA: TGTGCCAGCAGTACAGGGAGATGGGGGGAGCTGTTTTTT. Amino acid sequence: CASSTGRWGELFF.

The chain carries TRBV9 and TRBJ2-3; D tentatively fits TRBD1 or TRBD2 (5 bases each). From germline, CDR1 is SGDLS and CDR2 YYNGEE. V was trimmed by 0 bases and J by 4 bases, leaving 12 bases between them. This CDR3 is 15 amino acids long. CDR3 residues: CASSVAGTHPDTQYF. The CDR3 nucleotides are TGTGCCAGCAGCGTAGCGGGGACCCACCCAGATACGCAGTATTTT.

The rearrangement uses TRBV7-8 and TRBJ1-1; no clear D gene. Germline CDR1 and CDR2: SGHVS and FQNEAQ. The CDR3 has 13 residues. The V gene lost 6 bases and the J gene lost 1 base, with 9 bases spanning the gap. CDR3 protein: CASSPRWNTEAFF. The CDR3 DNA reads TGTGCCAGCAGTCCGCGCTGGAACACTGAAGCTTTCTTT.